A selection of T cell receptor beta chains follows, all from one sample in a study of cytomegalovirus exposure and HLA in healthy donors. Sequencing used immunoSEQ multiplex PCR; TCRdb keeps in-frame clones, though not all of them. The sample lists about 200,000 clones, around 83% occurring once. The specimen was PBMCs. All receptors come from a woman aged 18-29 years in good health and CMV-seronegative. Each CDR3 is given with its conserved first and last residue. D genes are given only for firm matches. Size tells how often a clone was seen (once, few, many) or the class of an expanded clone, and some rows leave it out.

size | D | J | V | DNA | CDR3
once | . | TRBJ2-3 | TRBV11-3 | TGTGCCAGCAGCTTAGCATCAGGGCTCGGAGATACGCAGTATTTT | CASSLASGLGDTQYF
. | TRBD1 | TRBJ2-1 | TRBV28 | TGTGCCAGCAGTGGGGACAGGGAAGCGGGCCGCGGTTTCTTC | CASSGDREAGRGFF
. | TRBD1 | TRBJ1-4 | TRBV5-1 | TGCGCCAGCAGCTCGACAGGGGTTAATGAAAAACTGTTTTTT | CASSSTGVNEKLFF
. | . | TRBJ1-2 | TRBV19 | TGTGCCAGTGGACAGTACAACTATGGCTACACCTTC | CASGQYNYGYTF
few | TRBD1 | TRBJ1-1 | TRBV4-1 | TGCGCCAGCAGCCAGGGCCCGGGACAGGGCCGGGTATTGGTTTTCTTT | CASSQGPGQGRVLVFF
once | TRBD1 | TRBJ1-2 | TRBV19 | TGTGCCAGTAGCCACACCTTGACAGGGGAAAGGGGCTACACCTTC | CASSHTLTGERGYTF
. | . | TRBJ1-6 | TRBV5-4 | TGTGCCAGCAGCTTGGGGGGAGAGCGGAATTCACCCCTCCACTTT | CASSLGGERNSPLHF
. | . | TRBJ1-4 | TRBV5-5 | TGTGCCAGCAGCCGGGAGGGTTCTTATGAAAAACTGTTTTTT | CASSREGSYEKLFF
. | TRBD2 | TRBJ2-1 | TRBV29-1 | TGCAGCGTTGAAGATTCGACTAGCGGGAGCAATGAGCAGTTCTTC | CSVEDSTSGSNEQFF
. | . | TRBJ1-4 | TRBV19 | TGTGCCAGTAGTATTGGAACAGTCGTTAATGAAAAACTGTTTTTT | CASSIGTVVNEKLFF
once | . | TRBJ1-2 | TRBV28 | TGTGCCAGCAGTTTATCCCAGGAAGTTTATGGCTACACCTTC | CASSLSQEVYGYTF
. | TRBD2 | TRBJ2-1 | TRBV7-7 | TGTGCCAGCAGCTTAAGTCTTAGTGCGGGGGGGGAGAATGAGCAGTTCTTC | CASSLSLSAGGENEQFF
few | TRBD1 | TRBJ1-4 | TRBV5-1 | TGCGCCAGCAGCGCGGGGACAGACAATAATGAAAAACTGTTTTTT | CASSAGTDNNEKLFF
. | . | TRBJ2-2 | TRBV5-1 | TGCGCCAGCAGCTTGCTGGGGGCGGGGGAGCTGTTTTTT | CASSLLGAGELFF
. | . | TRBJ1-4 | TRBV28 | TGTGCCAGCAGTCCTTCGGGGGGCCGTGGTGAAAAACTGTTTTTT | CASSPSGGRGEKLFF
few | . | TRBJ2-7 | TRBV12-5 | TGTGCTAGTGATCAAGACAGGCCCCCTTCACCCCACGAGCAGTACTTC | CASDQDRPPSPHEQYF
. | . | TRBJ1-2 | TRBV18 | TGTGCCAGCTCAACCACCCGGGAGGGTACTAACTATGGCTACACCTTC | CASSTTREGTNYGYTF
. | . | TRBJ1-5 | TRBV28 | TGTGCCAGCAGTTACTATAGCAATCAGCCCCAGCATTTT | CASSYYSNQPQHF
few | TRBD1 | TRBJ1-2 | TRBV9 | TGTGCCAGCAGCCTCTCTACAGGGGCGATCGGCTATGGCTACACCTTC | CASSLSTGAIGYGYTF
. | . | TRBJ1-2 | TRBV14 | TGTGCCAGCAGCCAAGCGGGACACCCCTATGGCTACACCTTC | CASSQAGHPYGYTF
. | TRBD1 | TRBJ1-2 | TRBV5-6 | TGTGCCAGCGCGGGACAGGGTAATTCTGGTGGCTACACCTTC | CASAGQGNSGGYTF
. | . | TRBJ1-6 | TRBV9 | TGTGCCAGCAGCGCGGACAGTCCCCGGTCACCCCTCCACTTT | CASSADSPRSPLHF
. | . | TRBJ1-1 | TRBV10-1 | TGCGCCAGCAGTGAGTCCGGGAAGAACACTGAAGCTTTCTTT | CASSESGKNTEAFF
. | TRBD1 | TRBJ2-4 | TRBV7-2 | TGTGCCAGCAGCTTAACAATCTCGGGGACAGGGAGGAACATTCAGTACTTC | CASSLTISGTGRNIQYF
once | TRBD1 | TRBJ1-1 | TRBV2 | TGTGCCAGCAAGCCCCGGACAGGGGGGGTTCCGAACACTGAAGCTTTCTTT | CASKPRTGGVPNTEAFF
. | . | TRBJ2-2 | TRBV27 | TGTGCCAGCAGAGAAGCGAATTCGAACACCGGGGAGCTGTTTTTT | CASREANSNTGELFF
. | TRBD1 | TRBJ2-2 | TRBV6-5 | TGTGCCAGCAGTTACGACAGGGTCGGCACCGGGGAGCTGTTTTTT | CASSYDRVGTGELFF
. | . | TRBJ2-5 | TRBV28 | TGTGCCAGCAGTTTCCCCGGGGTTGGTGAGACCCAGTACTTC | CASSFPGVGETQYF
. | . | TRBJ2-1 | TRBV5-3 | TGTGCCAGAAGCCCGCGGACAGACTACAATGAGCAGTTCTTC | CARSPRTDYNEQFF
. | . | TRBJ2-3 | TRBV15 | TGTGCCACCAGCAGCGACAGCTGGTTTGGAGATACGCAGTATTTT | CATSSDSWFGDTQYF
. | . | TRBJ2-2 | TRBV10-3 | TGTGCCATCAGTTCTTGGGGCCTAGGCGGGGAGCTGTTTTTT | CAISSWGLGGELFF